This T cell receptor beta chain emerged from a study of T cell responses to AZD1222 COVID-19 vaccine. General study findings and limits: Donors were mostly white British, more females; clonal diversity possibly underestimated.

The method was immunoSEQ multiplex PCR; TCRdb's version includes in-frame clones alone and lacks a portion of them. The table lists around 140,000 clones, about 92% of them singletons. A remark on this clone: Its cognate antigen is unknown.

The sample in question was peripheral blood, obtained on day 0 of AZD1222 vaccination. The sequence derives from an adult in good health.

CDR3 nucleotides: TGCGCCAGCAGCCAAGGGCCCGGTTCCTACGAGCAGTACTTC. Protein sequence: CASSQGPGSYEQYF. The chain is built from TRBV4-3 and TRBJ2-7; D is uncertain. With 1 base removed from V and 1 base from J, the gap between germline ends came to 8 bases. Germline CDR1 is LGHNA and CDR2 is YSLEER. The CDR3 is 14 amino acids.